Described below is a single T cell receptor (beta chain) sequence and its context. These data are taken from a study of blood T cell repertoires in COVID-19. Study-level information: The United States, Italy and Spain provided the acute and convalescent COVID-19 samples. T cells, B-cell-depleted T cells, or PBMCs provided the cDNA or gDNA that served as material.

Trimming shortened V by 1 base and J by 7 bases, and 10 bases separated the two germline ends. The CDR3 loop spans 13 amino acids. Methods used by the authors: Amplified reference gene primers provided the basis for estimating nucleated cell counts. TCRdb's copy holds only in-frame clones and misses some; the assay was immunoSEQ multiplex PCR. The V and J calls and the clone size are those of that table, but D and trimming were determined from the DNA. Among over 150,000 clones listed, 80% to 90% were seen once. The clonotype comes from a human donor in a cohort sampled during active COVID-19. The source material was peripheral blood. The J gene is TRBJ1-1, the V gene TRBV12-3 or TRBV12-4, with D unclear. CDR3 residues: CASSLVGRDEAFF. CDR3 in DNA: TGTGCCAGCAGTTTAGTAGGTCGGGATGAAGCTTTCTTT.